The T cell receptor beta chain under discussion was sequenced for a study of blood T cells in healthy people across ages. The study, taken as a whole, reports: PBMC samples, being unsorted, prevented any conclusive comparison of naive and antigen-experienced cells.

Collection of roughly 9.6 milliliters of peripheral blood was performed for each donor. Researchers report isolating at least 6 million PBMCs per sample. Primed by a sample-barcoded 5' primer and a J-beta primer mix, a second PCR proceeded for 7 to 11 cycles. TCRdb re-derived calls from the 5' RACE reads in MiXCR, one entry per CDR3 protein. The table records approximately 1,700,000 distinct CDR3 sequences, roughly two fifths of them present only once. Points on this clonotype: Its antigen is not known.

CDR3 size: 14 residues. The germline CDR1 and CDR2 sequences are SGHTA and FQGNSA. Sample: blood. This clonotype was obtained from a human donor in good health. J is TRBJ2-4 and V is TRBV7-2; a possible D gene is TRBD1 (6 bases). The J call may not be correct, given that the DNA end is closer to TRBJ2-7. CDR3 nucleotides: TGTGCCAGCAGCCACCTAGGGGGAAAGGACGAGCAGTACTTC. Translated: CASSHLGGKDEQYF.